Each of the 21 T cell receptor beta chains below was sequenced from the same sample in a study of T cell responses to AZD1222 COVID-19 vaccine. TCRdb's copy holds only in-frame clones and misses some; the assay was immunoSEQ multiplex PCR. The sample holds roughly 150,000 clones; over 85% are singletons and the top ten take roughly 7.1%. This specimen was peripheral blood, taken 28 days after the second AZD1222 dose. The receptors stem from an adult who received the AZD1222 COVID-19 vaccine.

The J gene is TRBJ1-4, the V gene TRBV19; the D is unclear. Germline V gene data show CDR1 as LNHDA and CDR2 as SQIVND (reference sequence). V was clipped by 9 bases and J by 8 bases, with 13 bases between them. The CDR3 is 12 amino acids. The DNA of the CDR3 is TGTGCCAGCCTCGACCTGAGGGAAAAACTGTTTTTT. It translates to CASLDLREKLFF.

CDR3 protein: CASSVTGYEQYF. The CDR3 region has the DNA TGTGCCAGCAGTGTTACCGGGTACGAGCAGTACTTC. The V and J genes are TRBV28 and TRBJ2-7; no firm D call. The CDR3 is made up of 12 amino acids. The V end lost 5 bases, the J end lost 4 bases, and 9 bases lay between the germline ends. Looked up from germline, CDR1 is MDHEN and CDR2 is SYDVKM.

This clone appeared a single time. The rearrangement joins TRBV5-6 to TRBJ2-5, with 12 positions matching TRBD2. This CDR3 comprises 16 residues. In germline, CDR1 is SGHDT, CDR2 YYEEEE. Trimming at V came to 2 bases and at J to 1 base, leaving 3 bases not matched to a gene. The CDR3 DNA follows: TGTGCCAGCAGCTTAGGACTAGCGGGGATCCAAGAGACCCAGTACTTC. The encoded protein is CASSLGLAGIQETQYF. The full variable domain, its missing parts supplied by reference TRBV5-6 and TRBJ2-5, is DAGVTQSPTHLIKTRGQQVTLRCSPKSGHDTVSWYQQALGQGPQFIFQYYEEEERQRGNFPDRFSGHQFPNYSSELNVNALLLGDSALYLCASSLGLAGIQETQYFGPGTRLLVL.

This chain joins TRBV18 and TRBJ1-1, with D hard to call. Trimming pared 3 bases from V and 7 bases from J, leaving 9 bases between. Germline lookup yields CDR1 KGHSH and CDR2 LQKENI. This CDR3 is built from 12 residues. CDR3 in amino acids: CASSPQLSEAFF. The CDR3 DNA is TGTGCCAGCTCACCTCAACTGAGTGAAGCTTTCTTT.

The chain is built from TRBV29-1 and TRBJ1-5; 7 positions agree with TRBD1. CDR1 and CDR2 from the germline V gene are SQVTM and ANQGSEA. V shed 6 bases and J 2 bases; nucleotides not matched to a gene: 4. This CDR3 has 13 residues. CDR3 nucleotides: TGCAGCGTACACACAGGGGGCAATCAGCCCCAGCATTTT. This translates into CSVHTGGNQPQHF.

J is TRBJ2-7 and V is TRBV28; 9 bases match TRBD1. CDR1 and CDR2 from the germline V gene are MDHEN and SYDVKM. The CDR3 is 16 amino acids. Trimming cost V 6 bases and J 3 bases; bases outside gene matches: 12. The CDR3 DNA follows: TGTGCCAGCAGCTACGTACCGGGACAGGGAAACTACGAGCAGTACTTC. Its protein is CASSYVPGQGNYEQYF. Filled out from reference TRBV28 and TRBJ2-7, the complete variable domain reads DVKVTQSSRYLVKRTGEKVFLECVQDMDHENMFWYRQDPGLGLRLIYFSYDVKMKEKGDIPEGYSVSREKKERFSLILESASTNQTSMYLCASSYVPGQGNYEQYFGPGTRLTVT.

The genes are TRBV9 and TRBJ1-2; no clear D gene. The CDR3 runs to 13 residues. CDR1 and CDR2 (germline): SGDLS, YYNGEE. Trimming shortened V by 8 bases and J by 5 bases, and 16 bases separated the two germline ends. CDR3: CASRPGYGYGYTF. The CDR3 DNA is TGTGCCAGTCGCCCTGGCTACGGTTATGGCTACACCTTC.

The rearrangement joins TRBV12-5 to TRBJ1-5, with TRBD1 matching over 7 bases. The CDR3 is made up of 14 amino acids. The germline V gene has CDR1 LGHNT and CDR2 FRNRAP. V was pared by 5 bases and J by 6 bases, with 7 bases of the junction left unmatched. CDR3 in amino acids: CASGPTGQVQPQHF. The DNA for the CDR3 is TGTGCTAGTGGTCCTACCGGACAGGTTCAGCCCCAGCATTTT.

V usage is TRBV2 and J usage is TRBJ2-7; D is perhaps TRBD1 (6 bases). The CDR3 covers 14 residues. CDR1 is SNHLY and CDR2 is FYNNEI in the germline V gene. Trimming took off 6 bases at V and 1 base at J, with 13 bases between the two ends. As DNA, the CDR3 is TGTGCCAGCAGGAACAGGGAAGGGTCCTACGAGCAGTACTTC. It translates to CASRNREGSYEQYF.

This clone was recorded only once. The chain recombines TRBV19 with TRBJ2-5; 7 bases are shared with TRBD2. The CDR3 length is 14 residues. Germline V lookup: CDR1 LNHDA, CDR2 SQIVND (reference sequence). J lost 7 bases, V lost 4 bases, and 9 bases had no gene match. This CDR3 is CASSKTGTMGTQYF. CDR3 nucleotides: TGTGCCAGTAGTAAAACTGGGACTATGGGGACCCAGTACTTC.

This chain uses TRBV5-1 with TRBJ1-1; the D gene is possibly TRBD1 (5 bases). CDR1 is SGHRS and CDR2 is YFSETQ in the germline V gene. V lost 7 bases and J lost 1, with 11 bases in between. The CDR3 runs 13 residues. Here the CDR3 reads CASSRGQNTEAFF. CDR3 in DNA: TGCGCCAGCTCGCGGGGCCAGAACACTGAAGCTTTCTTT.

The chain recombines TRBV6-2 or TRBV6-3 with TRBJ1-5; TRBD1 might be the D (5 bases). V was clipped by 2 bases and J by 0 bases, with 11 bases between them. The CDR3 contains 16 residues. Germline V gives CDR1 MNHEY, CDR2 SVGEGT. CDR3 region: CASSYRQRLSNQPQHF. CDR3 bases: TGTGCCAGCAGTTACCGACAGCGCCTTAGCAATCAGCCCCAGCATTTT.

The V gene is TRBV3-1 (or the pseudogene TRBV3-2), the J gene TRBJ1-1; D gene uncertain. The CDR3 extends over 13 amino acids. Trimming removed 0 bases from V and 5 bases from J, with 7 bases in between. Germline CDR1 is LGHDT and CDR2 is YNNKEL (reference sequence). The CDR3 DNA reads as TGTGCCAGCAGCCAAGATACGAGGACTGAAGCTTTCTTT. Amino acid sequence: CASSQDTRTEAFF.

The rearrangement joins TRBV27 to TRBJ1-6; perhaps TRBD1 as D (5 bases). CDR1 is MNHEY and CDR2 is SMNVEV in the germline V gene (reference sequence). The CDR3 sequence is 17 residues long. Trimming shortened V by 5 bases and J by 9 bases, and 23 bases separated the two germline ends. This CDR3 reads CASSNISGRGRGSPLHF. The DNA for the CDR3 is TGTGCCAGCAGTAATATATCCGGACGGGGACGGGGTTCACCCCTCCACTTT.

The chain joins TRBV2 to TRBJ2-1; the match to TRBD2 covers 10 bases. The V gene end was trimmed by 2 bases and the J gene end by 0 bases; junction bases not matched to a gene: 7. CDR1 is SNHLY, CDR2 FYNNEI, per germline. The length of the CDR3 is 18 residues. CDR3 DNA sequence: TGTGCCAGCAGTGAAAGCCTAGCGGGGGAGAGCTCCTACAATGAGCAGTTCTTC. Translation: CASSESLAGESSYNEQFF. Based on the CDR3 plus reference TRBV2 and TRBJ2-1, the full variable domain is EPEVTQTPSHQVTQMGQEVILRCVPISNHLYFYWYRQILGQKVEFLVSFYNNEISEKSEIFDDQFSVERPDGSNFTLKIRSTKLEDSAMYFCASSESLAGESSYNEQFFGPGTRLTVL.

V gene TRBV21-1 combines with J gene TRBJ1-1; no DNA check was done on the table's D call, TRBD1. TRBV21-1 is a recognized pseudogene. The CDR3 loop spans 15 amino acids. The chain's CDR3 is CASSNGARAKTEAFF. In DNA, the CDR3 is TGTGCCAGCAGCAATGGGGCAAGGGCAAAAACTGAAGCTTTCTTT.

The chain uses TRBV19 and TRBJ2-2; D is perhaps TRBD2 (6 bases). This CDR3 is built from 16 residues. CDR1 and CDR2 from the germline V gene are LNHDA and SQIVND (reference sequence). V was pared by 2 bases and J by 4 bases, with 14 bases between. The CDR3 DNA follows: TGTGCCAGTAGTATACCCGGGGGTGGTAGCACCGGGGAGCTGTTTTTT. It is translated as CASSIPGGGSTGELFF. Full variable domain (outside the CDR3, taken from reference TRBV19 and TRBJ2-2): DGGITQSPKYLFRKEGQNVTLSCEQNLNHDAMYWYRQDPGQGLRLIYYSQIVNDFQKGDIAEGYSVSREKKESFPLTVTSAQKNPTAFYLCASSIPGGGSTGELFFGEGSRLTVL.

This sequence joins TRBV28 and TRBJ1-2, with 8 bases aligning to TRBD1. Germline V gene data show CDR1 as MDHEN and CDR2 as SYDVKM. The CDR3 spans 14 residues. V lost 3 bases and J lost 7; bases outside the gene matches: 7. CDR3 loop: CASSFPQGAIGYTF. The DNA of the CDR3 is TGTGCCAGCAGTTTTCCTCAGGGGGCGATTGGCTACACCTTC.

V is TRBV4-1 and J is TRBJ2-5, with TRBD2 as a possible D gene (6 bases). Germline loops: CDR1 MGHRA, CDR2 YSYEKL. Trimming removed 0 bases at V and 1 base at J, with 9 bases between. There are 15 residues in the CDR3. CDR3 coding DNA: TGCGCCAGCAGCCAAGATTTAGCGGCCCAAGAGACCCAGTACTTC. Protein sequence: CASSQDLAAQETQYF.

This clone came up a few times. This sequence joins TRBV6-1 and TRBJ1-5; TRBD1 matches 8 bases. Germline CDR1 and CDR2: MNHNS and SASEGT. CDR3 length equals 16 residues. Trimming cost V 4 bases and J 6 bases; bases outside gene matches: 11. CDR3 sequence reads: CASSVETGAGGQPQHF. The CDR3 nucleotides read TGTGCCAGCAGTGTAGAGACAGGGGCGGGAGGTCAGCCCCAGCATTTT.

The chain combines TRBV7-8 with TRBJ1-1; D unresolved. V was trimmed by 11 bases and J by 0 bases, leaving 13 bases between them. The V gene's germline CDR1 is SGHVS and CDR2 FQNEAQ. CDR3 length equals 13 residues. DNA for the CDR3: TGTGCCGGAAGGACCGACATGAACACTGAAGCTTTCTTT. It encodes CAGRTDMNTEAFF.